These 5 T cell receptor beta chains share one sample of origin, sequenced in a study of blood T cell repertoires in COVID-19 (dated by TCRdb to 2020 to 2022). The library relied on the immunoSEQ multiplex PCR assay. Not all clones reach the TCRdb copy of this immuneACCESS table, which keeps in-frame sequences only. Checked studies attribute under half of the gap to unresolved V genes and leave the rest unexplained. In this sample the table shows about 140,000 clones, about 86% of which occur a single time. Roughly 8% of the sample comes from the top ten. What was sequenced was peripheral blood. These receptors originate from a human donor in a cohort sampled during active COVID-19.

The J gene is TRBJ2-5, the V gene TRBV6-5; tentative D call: TRBD1 (6 bases). CDR3 length: 14 residues. V was clipped by 6 bases and J by 2 bases, with 13 bases between them. Per the germline V gene, CDR1 is MNHEY and CDR2 is SVGAGI. CDR3 in amino acids: CASRPLGQQETQYF. DNA of the CDR3: TGTGCCAGCAGGCCGCTAGGACAGCAAGAGACCCAGTACTTC.

The rearrangement links TRBV19 to TRBJ2-6; D remains ambiguous. V lost 5 bases to trimming and J lost 0 bases, with 8 bases between them. From germline, CDR1 is LNHDA and CDR2 SQIVND (reference sequence). CDR3 size: 15 residues. The CDR3 loop is CASSFRSSGANVLTF. CDR3 DNA: TGTGCCAGTAGTTTTCGGTCCTCTGGGGCCAACGTCCTGACTTTC.

The chain employs TRBV5-5 and TRBJ2-7; 9 bases are a match to TRBD1. Germline CDR1 SGHKS, CDR2 YYEKEE (reference sequence). With 2 bases clipped from V and 4 bases from J, the junction kept 4 bases outside the gene matches. The CDR3 length is 14 residues. The CDR3 nucleotides read TGTGCCAGCAGCTTAACAGGGGGCGTGTACGAGCAGTACTTC. Its translation is CASSLTGGVYEQYF.

The chain carries TRBV2 and TRBJ1-4; 8 nucleotides agree with TRBD1. The ends lost 5 bases at V and 8 bases at J; junction bases unmatched: 10. CDR1 is SNHLY and CDR2 is FYNNEI in the germline V gene. There are 15 residues in the CDR3. CDR3 nucleotide sequence: TGTGCCAGCAGTAGGACAGGGAGGAATTCGGAAAAACTGTTTTTT. It encodes CASSRTGRNSEKLFF.

This clone was observed a handful of times. The chain recombines TRBV27 with TRBJ1-2, with 8 bases matching TRBD1. CDR3 length equals 13 residues. Germline V gives CDR1 MNHEY, CDR2 SMNVEV (reference sequence). The junction had 4 bases not matched to a gene; V was cut back by 6 bases and J by 4 bases. The CDR3 sequence is CASRLGQGYGYTF. The CDR3 DNA follows: TGTGCCAGCAGATTAGGACAGGGCTATGGCTACACCTTC.